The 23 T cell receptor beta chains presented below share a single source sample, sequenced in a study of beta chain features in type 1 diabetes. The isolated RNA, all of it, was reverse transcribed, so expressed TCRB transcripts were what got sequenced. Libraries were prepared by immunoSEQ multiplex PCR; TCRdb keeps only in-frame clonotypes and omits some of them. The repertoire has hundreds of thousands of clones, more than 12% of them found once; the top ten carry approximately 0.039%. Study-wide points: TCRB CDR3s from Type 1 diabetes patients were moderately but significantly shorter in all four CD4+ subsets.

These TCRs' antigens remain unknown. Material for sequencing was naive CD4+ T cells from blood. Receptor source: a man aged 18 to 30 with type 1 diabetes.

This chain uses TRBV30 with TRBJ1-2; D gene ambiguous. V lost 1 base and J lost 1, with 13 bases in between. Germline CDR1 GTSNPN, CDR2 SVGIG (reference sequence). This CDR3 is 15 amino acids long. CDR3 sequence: CAWSARYEINYGYTF. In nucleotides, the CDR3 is TGTGCCTGGAGTGCCAGATACGAAATTAACTATGGCTACACCTTC.

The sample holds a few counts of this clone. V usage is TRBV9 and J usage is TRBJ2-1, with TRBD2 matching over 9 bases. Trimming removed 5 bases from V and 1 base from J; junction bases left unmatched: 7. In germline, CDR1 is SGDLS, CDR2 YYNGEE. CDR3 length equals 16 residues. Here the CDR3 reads CASSTTAGGSYNEQFF. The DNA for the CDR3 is TGTGCCAGCAGTACTACGGCGGGAGGGTCCTACAATGAGCAGTTCTTC.

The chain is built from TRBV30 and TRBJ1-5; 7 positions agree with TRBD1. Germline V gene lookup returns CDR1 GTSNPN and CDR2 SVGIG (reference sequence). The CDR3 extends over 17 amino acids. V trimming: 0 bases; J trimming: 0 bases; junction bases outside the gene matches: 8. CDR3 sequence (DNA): TGTGCCTGGAGTGTCGGACAGGCTCCTTATAGCAATCAGCCCCAGCATTTT. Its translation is CAWSVGQAPYSNQPQHF.

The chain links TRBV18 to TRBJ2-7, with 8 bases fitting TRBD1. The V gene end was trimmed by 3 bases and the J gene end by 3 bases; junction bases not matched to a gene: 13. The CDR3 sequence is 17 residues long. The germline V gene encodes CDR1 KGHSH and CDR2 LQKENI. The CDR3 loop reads CASSPDKWTGYLYEQYF. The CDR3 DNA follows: TGTGCCAGCTCACCCGACAAATGGACAGGGTACCTCTACGAGCAGTACTTC.

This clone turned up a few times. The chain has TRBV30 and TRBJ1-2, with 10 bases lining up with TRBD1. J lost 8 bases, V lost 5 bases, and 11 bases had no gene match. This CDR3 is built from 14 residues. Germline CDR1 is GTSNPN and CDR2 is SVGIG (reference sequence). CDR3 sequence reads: CAWETGGSLGGYTF. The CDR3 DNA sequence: TGTGCCTGGGAGACAGGGGGCTCGTTGGGAGGCTACACCTTC.

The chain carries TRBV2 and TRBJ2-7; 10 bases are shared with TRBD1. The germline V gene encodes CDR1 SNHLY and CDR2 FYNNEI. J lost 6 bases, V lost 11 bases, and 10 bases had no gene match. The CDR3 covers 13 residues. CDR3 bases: TGTGCCGGGAGTCGACAGGGGGCGAGCGAGCAGTACTTC. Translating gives CAGSRQGASEQYF.

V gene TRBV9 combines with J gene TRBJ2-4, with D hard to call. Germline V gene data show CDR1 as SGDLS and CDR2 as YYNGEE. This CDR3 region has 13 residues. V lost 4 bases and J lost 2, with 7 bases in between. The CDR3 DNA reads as TGTGCCAGCAGCAAGGGTCCCAAAAACATTCAGTACTTC. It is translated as CASSKGPKNIQYF.

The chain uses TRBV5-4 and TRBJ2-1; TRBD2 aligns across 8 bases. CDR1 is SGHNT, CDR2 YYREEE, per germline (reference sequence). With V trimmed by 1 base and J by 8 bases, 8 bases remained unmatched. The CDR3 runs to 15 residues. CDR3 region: CASSLPGTRSDEQFF. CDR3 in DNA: TGTGCCAGCAGCTTGCCGGGGACTAGATCGGATGAGCAGTTCTTC.

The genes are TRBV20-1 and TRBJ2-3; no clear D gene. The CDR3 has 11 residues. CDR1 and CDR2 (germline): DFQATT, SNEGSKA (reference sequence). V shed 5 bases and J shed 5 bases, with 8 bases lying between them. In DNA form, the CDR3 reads TGCAGTGCTGATTTAAGAGATACGCAGTATTTT. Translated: CSADLRDTQYF.

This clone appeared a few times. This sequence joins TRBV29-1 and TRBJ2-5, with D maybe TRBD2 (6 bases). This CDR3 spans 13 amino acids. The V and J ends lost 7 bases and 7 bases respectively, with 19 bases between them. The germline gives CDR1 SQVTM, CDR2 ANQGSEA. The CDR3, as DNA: TGCAGCGCGGGGGAGAGAAACGAGAGGACCCAGTACTTC. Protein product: CSAGERNERTQYF.

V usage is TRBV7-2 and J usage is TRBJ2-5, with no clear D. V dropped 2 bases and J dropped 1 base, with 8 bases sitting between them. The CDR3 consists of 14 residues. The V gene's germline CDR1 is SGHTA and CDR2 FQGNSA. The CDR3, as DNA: TGTGCCAGCAGCTTACAGGCCTCCCAAGAGACCCAGTACTTC. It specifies CASSLQASQETQYF.

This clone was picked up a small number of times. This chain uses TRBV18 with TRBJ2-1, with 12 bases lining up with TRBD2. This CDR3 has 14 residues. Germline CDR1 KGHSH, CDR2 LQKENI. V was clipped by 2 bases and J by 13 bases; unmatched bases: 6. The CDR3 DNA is TGTGCCAGCTCACCATCCGGGACTAGCGGGTTCCAGTTCTTC. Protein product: CASSPSGTSGFQFF.

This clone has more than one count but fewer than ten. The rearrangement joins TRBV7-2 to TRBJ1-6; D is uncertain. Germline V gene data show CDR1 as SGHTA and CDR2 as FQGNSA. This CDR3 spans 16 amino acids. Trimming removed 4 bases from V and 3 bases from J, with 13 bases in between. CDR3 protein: CASSSIGGHYNSPLHF. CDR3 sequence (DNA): TGTGCCAGCAGCTCCATAGGTGGCCACTATAATTCACCCCTCCACTTT.

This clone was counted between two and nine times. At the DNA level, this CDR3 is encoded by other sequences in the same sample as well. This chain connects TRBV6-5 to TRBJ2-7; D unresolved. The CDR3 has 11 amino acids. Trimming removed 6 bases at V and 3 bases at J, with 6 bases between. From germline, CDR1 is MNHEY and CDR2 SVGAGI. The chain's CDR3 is CASSPSYEQYF. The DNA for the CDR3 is TGTGCCAGCAGCCCGAGCTACGAGCAGTACTTC.

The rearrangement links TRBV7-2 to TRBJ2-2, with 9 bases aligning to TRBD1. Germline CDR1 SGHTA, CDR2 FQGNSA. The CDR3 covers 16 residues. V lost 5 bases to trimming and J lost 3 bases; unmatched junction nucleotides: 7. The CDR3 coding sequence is TGTGCCAGCAGCCCTTACAGGGGGCGCGACACCGGGGAGCTGTTTTTT. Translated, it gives CASSPYRGRDTGELFF.

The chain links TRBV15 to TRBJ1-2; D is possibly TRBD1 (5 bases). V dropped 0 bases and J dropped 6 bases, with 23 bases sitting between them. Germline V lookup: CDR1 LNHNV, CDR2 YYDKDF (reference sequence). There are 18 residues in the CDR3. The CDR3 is CATSRDPRGGERGNGYTF. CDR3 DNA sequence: TGTGCCACCAGCAGAGATCCACGGGGCGGAGAGAGGGGTAATGGCTACACCTTC.

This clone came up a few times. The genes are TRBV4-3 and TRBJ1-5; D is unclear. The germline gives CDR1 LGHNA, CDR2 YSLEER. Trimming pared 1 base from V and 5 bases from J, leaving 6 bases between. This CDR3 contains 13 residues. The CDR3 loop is CASSQGGYQPQHF. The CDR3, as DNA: TGCGCCAGCAGCCAAGGAGGGTATCAGCCCCAGCATTTT.

The CDR3 protein is CASSVGYEQYF. CDR3 sequence (DNA): TGTGCCAGCAGCGTAGGCTACGAGCAGTACTTC. This sequence joins TRBV9 and TRBJ2-7; D gene ambiguous. The CDR3 covers 11 residues. Germline CDR1 SGDLS, CDR2 YYNGEE. Trimming took 0 bases from V and 3 from J, leaving 1 base between them. The whole variable domain, filled in from reference TRBV9 and TRBJ2-7, reads DSGVTQTPKHLITATGQRVTLRCSPRSGDLSVYWYQQSLDQGLQFLIQYYNGEERAKGNILERFSAQQFPDLHSELNLSSLELGDSALYFCASSVGYEQYFGPGTRLTVT.

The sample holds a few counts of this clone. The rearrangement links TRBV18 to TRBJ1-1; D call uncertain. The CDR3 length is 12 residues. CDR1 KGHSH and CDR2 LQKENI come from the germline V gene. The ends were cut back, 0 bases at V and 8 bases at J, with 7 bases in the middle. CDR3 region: CASSPPPGEAFF. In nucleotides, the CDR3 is TGTGCCAGCTCACCACCCCCGGGAGAAGCTTTCTTT.

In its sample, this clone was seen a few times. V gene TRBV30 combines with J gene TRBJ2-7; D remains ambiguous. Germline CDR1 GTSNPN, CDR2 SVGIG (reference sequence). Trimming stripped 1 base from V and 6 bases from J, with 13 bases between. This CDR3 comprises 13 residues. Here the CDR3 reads CAWSGRQASEQYF. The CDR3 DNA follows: TGTGCCTGGAGTGGAAGACAAGCTTCCGAGCAGTACTTC. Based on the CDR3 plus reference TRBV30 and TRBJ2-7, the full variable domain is SQTIHQWPATLVQPVGSPLSLECTVEGTSNPNLYWYRQAAGRGLQLLFYSVGIGQISSEVPQNLSASRPQDRQFILSSKKLLLSDSGFYLCAWSGRQASEQYFGPGTRLTVT.

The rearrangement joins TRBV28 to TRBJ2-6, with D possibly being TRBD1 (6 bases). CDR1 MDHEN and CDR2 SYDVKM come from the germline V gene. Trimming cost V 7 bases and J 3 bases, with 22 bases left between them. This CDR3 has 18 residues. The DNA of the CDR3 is TGTGCCAGCACCTCCCCGGAACAGGGCGTCCTTGGGGCCAACGTCCTGACTTTC. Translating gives CASTSPEQGVLGANVLTF. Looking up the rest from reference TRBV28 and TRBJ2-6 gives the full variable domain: DVKVTQSSRYLVKRTGEKVFLECVQDMDHENMFWYRQDPGLGLRLIYFSYDVKMKEKGDIPEGYSVSREKKERFSLILESASTNQTSMYLCASTSPEQGVLGANVLTFGAGSRLTVL.

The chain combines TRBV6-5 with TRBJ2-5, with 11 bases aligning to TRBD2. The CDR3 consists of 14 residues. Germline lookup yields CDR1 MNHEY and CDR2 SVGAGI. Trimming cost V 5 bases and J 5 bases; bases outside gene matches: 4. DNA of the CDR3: TGTGCCAGCAGTGGGACTAGCGGATTGGAGACCCAGTACTTC. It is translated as CASSGTSGLETQYF.

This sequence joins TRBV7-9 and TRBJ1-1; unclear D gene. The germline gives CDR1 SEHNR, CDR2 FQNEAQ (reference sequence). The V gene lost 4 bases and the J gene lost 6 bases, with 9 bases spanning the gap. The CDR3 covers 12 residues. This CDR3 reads CASSSTWAEAFF. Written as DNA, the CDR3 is TGTGCCAGCAGCTCAACTTGGGCTGAAGCTTTCTTT. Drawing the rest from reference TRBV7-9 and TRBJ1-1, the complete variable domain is DTGVSQNPRHKITKRGQNVTFRCDPISEHNRLYWYRQTLGQGPEFLTYFQNEAQLEKSRLLSDRFSAERPKGSFSTLEIQRTEQGDSAMYLCASSSTWAEAFFGQGTRLTVV.